These T cell receptor beta chains were read from a single sample in a study of neurological immune-mediated disorders. TCRdb re-called the 5' RACE reads with MiXCR, one entry per CDR3 protein. The sample lists about 90,000 distinct CDR3 sequences, over 10% occurring once. The specimen sequenced was PBMCs. The source is a female donor with HTLV-1-associated myelopathy (HAM/TSP). Each CDR3 is given with its conserved first and last residue. The order of the fields is V gene, CDR3 length, J gene, clone size, D gene, CDR3 DNA, CDR3 protein. D genes are given only for firm matches. Not every row has a clone size; where given, it reads once, few, many or a size class.

v_gene: TRBV10-3; len: 13; j_gene: TRBJ2-5; abundance: many; d_gene: TRBD1; CDR3nt: TGTGCCATCAGTACAGGGGTGGAAGAGACCCAGTACTTC; CDR3aa: CAISTGVEETQYF
v_gene: TRBV5-1; len: 16; j_gene: TRBJ2-2; abundance: many; d_gene: .; CDR3nt: TGCGCCAGCAGCTTAAACACCCTTCCGAACACCGGGGAGCTGTTTTTT; CDR3aa: CASSLNTLPNTGELFF
v_gene: TRBV29-1; len: 13; j_gene: TRBJ2-4; abundance: many; d_gene: TRBD2; CDR3nt: TGCAGCGTTCGGCGGGGGGGCCGGGACATTCAGTACTTC; CDR3aa: CSVRRGGRDIQYF
v_gene: TRBV2; len: 13; j_gene: TRBJ2-3; abundance: few; d_gene: .; CDR3nt: TGTGCCAGCCAGGACTTCTTCACAGATACGCAGTATTTT; CDR3aa: CASQDFFTDTQYF
v_gene: TRBV6-5; len: 14; j_gene: TRBJ2-3; abundance: many; d_gene: .; CDR3nt: TGTGCCAGCAGTAGTAGCTGGGGCACAGATACGCAGTATTTT; CDR3aa: CASSSSWGTDTQYF
v_gene: TRBV2; len: 14; j_gene: TRBJ1-2; abundance: few; d_gene: .; CDR3nt: TGTGCCAGCAGTGAAGGGGGGATAGCCTATGGCTACACCTTC; CDR3aa: CASSEGGIAYGYTF
v_gene: TRBV7-2; len: 13; j_gene: TRBJ2-5; abundance: .; d_gene: .; CDR3nt: TGTGCCAGCTCGGGACGGCGCCAAGAGACCCAGTACTTC; CDR3aa: CASSGRRQETQYF
v_gene: TRBV20-1; len: 13; j_gene: TRBJ2-1; abundance: many; d_gene: TRBD2; CDR3nt: TGCAGTGCTCGAAGGACTAGCGGCGGTGAGCAGTTCTTC; CDR3aa: CSARRTSGGEQFF
v_gene: TRBV5-4; len: 12; j_gene: TRBJ2-5; abundance: many; d_gene: .; CDR3nt: TGTGCCAGCAGCTTGGTTGAAGAGACCCAGTACTTC; CDR3aa: CASSLVEETQYF
v_gene: TRBV5-1; len: 15; j_gene: TRBJ1-1; abundance: many; d_gene: .; CDR3nt: TGCGCCAGCAGCTTGGCGGCAGGCTTGAACACTGAAGCTTTCTTT; CDR3aa: CASSLAAGLNTEAFF
v_gene: TRBV5-1; len: 13; j_gene: TRBJ2-3; abundance: many; d_gene: .; CDR3nt: TGCGCCAGCAGCTTGGCCCCCACAGATACGCAGTATTTT; CDR3aa: CASSLAPTDTQYF
v_gene: TRBV27; len: 13; j_gene: TRBJ2-7; abundance: .; d_gene: .; CDR3nt: TGTGCCAGCAGTCGGGACCCCCGGAAAGAGCAGTACTTC; CDR3aa: CASSRDPRKEQYF
v_gene: TRBV10-3; len: 13; j_gene: TRBJ2-7; abundance: .; d_gene: .; CDR3nt: TGTGCCATCAGCCAACAGGACTCCTACGAGCAGTACTTC; CDR3aa: CAISQQDSYEQYF
v_gene: TRBV5-1; len: 16; j_gene: TRBJ1-3; abundance: many; d_gene: .; CDR3nt: TGCGCCAGCAGCTTGCCCACAGGGTCCTCTGGAAACACCATATATTTT; CDR3aa: CASSLPTGSSGNTIYF
v_gene: TRBV29-1; len: 14; j_gene: TRBJ2-7; abundance: many; d_gene: .; CDR3nt: TGCAGCGCCGGGGGGGGGACAGGGACCTACGAGCAGTACTTC; CDR3aa: CSAGGGTGTYEQYF
v_gene: TRBV6-2/TRBV6-3; len: 15; j_gene: TRBJ1-1; abundance: many; d_gene: TRBD1; CDR3nt: TGTGCCAGCAGGGAGACGACAGGGGGCTCTGGTGAAGCTTTCTTT; CDR3aa: CASRETTGGSGEAFF
v_gene: TRBV18; len: 15; j_gene: TRBJ2-4; abundance: few; d_gene: TRBD1; CDR3nt: TGTGCCAGCTCACCACCGGCAGGGGGCACGGACATTCAGTACTTC; CDR3aa: CASSPPAGGTDIQYF
v_gene: TRBV12-3/TRBV12-4; len: 18; j_gene: TRBJ2-1; abundance: many; d_gene: .; CDR3nt: TGTGCCAGCAGGAAAAGAAGGTTCGGGCAGGGGTCCTACAATGAGCAGTTCTTC; CDR3aa: CASRKRRFGQGSYNEQFF
v_gene: TRBV20-1; len: 16; j_gene: TRBJ2-7; abundance: many; d_gene: TRBD2; CDR3nt: TGCAGTGCTGAGAATTTGATAGCGGGGGCCACCTACGAGCAGTACTTC; CDR3aa: CSAENLIAGATYEQYF
v_gene: TRBV29-1; len: 15; j_gene: TRBJ1-5; abundance: .; d_gene: .; CDR3nt: TGCAGCGTTCTTGTCGAGGGTTATAGCAATCAGCCCCAGCATTTT; CDR3aa: CSVLVEGYSNQPQHF
v_gene: TRBV7-9; len: 14; j_gene: TRBJ2-3; abundance: many; d_gene: .; CDR3nt: TGTGCCAGCAGCCATAGGGGGGGACCAGATACGCAGTATTTT; CDR3aa: CASSHRGGPDTQYF
v_gene: TRBV2; len: 16; j_gene: TRBJ2-1; abundance: many; d_gene: .; CDR3nt: TGTGCCAGCTTTCGGGGGTCTGACCGCTCCTACAATGAGCAGTTCTTC; CDR3aa: CASFRGSDRSYNEQFF
v_gene: TRBV5-1; len: 14; j_gene: TRBJ2-7; abundance: many; d_gene: .; CDR3nt: TGCGCCAGCAGCCGAGACGGGGGAAAAGCCGAGCAGTACTTC; CDR3aa: CASSRDGGKAEQYF
v_gene: TRBV10-3; len: 16; j_gene: TRBJ2-1; abundance: many; d_gene: TRBD1; CDR3nt: TGTGCCATCAGAGCCAAACAGGGGGTCTCCTACAATGAGCAGTTCTTC; CDR3aa: CAIRAKQGVSYNEQFF
v_gene: TRBV5-5; len: 12; j_gene: TRBJ1-2; abundance: many; d_gene: .; CDR3nt: TGTGCCAGCAGCTTGGGTGGGGGAGTGGACACCTTC; CDR3aa: CASSLGGGVDTF
v_gene: TRBV20-1; len: 18; j_gene: TRBJ2-5; abundance: few; d_gene: .; CDR3nt: TGCAGTGCTAGTTCAAGGGGACCTCGTGGTCGCTCGGGAGAGACCCAGTACTTC; CDR3aa: CSASSRGPRGRSGETQYF
v_gene: TRBV9; len: 15; j_gene: TRBJ2-1; abundance: many; d_gene: TRBD2; CDR3nt: TGTGCCAGCAGCGAGGCTGGGACTAGCAGCAATGAGCAGTTCTTC; CDR3aa: CASSEAGTSSNEQFF
v_gene: TRBV5-1; len: 15; j_gene: TRBJ1-2; abundance: many; d_gene: .; CDR3nt: TGCGCCAGCAGCTCCCGTACCGCAGGGCGGAATGGCTACACCTTC; CDR3aa: CASSSRTAGRNGYTF
v_gene: TRBV5-1; len: 16; j_gene: TRBJ2-1; abundance: many; d_gene: .; CDR3nt: TGCGCCAGCAGCTTGGCCGGGGCGGCAAATCTAAATGAGCAGTTCTTC; CDR3aa: CASSLAGAANLNEQFF
v_gene: TRBV6-6; len: 12; j_gene: TRBJ2-7; abundance: many; d_gene: .; CDR3nt: TGTGCCAGCAACAGAGGAGCCTACGAGCAGTACTTC; CDR3aa: CASNRGAYEQYF
v_gene: TRBV3-1; len: 13; j_gene: TRBJ2-7; abundance: many; d_gene: .; CDR3nt: TGTGCCAGCAGCCGATACCGGGACAACGAGCAGTACTTC; CDR3aa: CASSRYRDNEQYF
v_gene: TRBV7-9; len: 13; j_gene: TRBJ1-1; abundance: many; d_gene: .; CDR3nt: TGTGCCAGCAGCTTAGGCAGGTACGCTGAAGCTTTCTTT; CDR3aa: CASSLGRYAEAFF
v_gene: TRBV7-9; len: 15; j_gene: TRBJ2-5; abundance: many; d_gene: .; CDR3nt: TGTGCCAGCGCGCGAACCGGGACACACCAAGAGACCCAGTACTTC; CDR3aa: CASARTGTHQETQYF
v_gene: TRBV7-9; len: 17; j_gene: TRBJ1-5; abundance: many; d_gene: .; CDR3nt: TGTGCCAGCAGCTTAGGGGGGTACGGGGGAAGGAATCAGCCCCAGCATTTT; CDR3aa: CASSLGGYGGRNQPQHF
v_gene: TRBV7-9; len: 11; j_gene: TRBJ1-6; abundance: many; d_gene: .; CDR3nt: TGTGCCAGCAGCCCCCGGGACACCCTCCACTTT; CDR3aa: CASSPRDTLHF
v_gene: TRBV7-2; len: 12; j_gene: TRBJ2-7; abundance: .; d_gene: .; CDR3nt: TGTGCCAGCAGCAGAAGACCCTACGAGCAGTACTTC; CDR3aa: CASSRRPYEQYF
v_gene: TRBV18; len: 15; j_gene: TRBJ2-5; abundance: many; d_gene: TRBD1; CDR3nt: TGTGCCAGCTCCCCGGGACAGGGGGCTCGTGAGACCCAGTACTTC; CDR3aa: CASSPGQGARETQYF
v_gene: TRBV4-1; len: 15; j_gene: TRBJ2-2; abundance: many; d_gene: .; CDR3nt: TGCGCCAGCAGCCAAATAACACCTAACACCGGGGAGCTGTTTTTT; CDR3aa: CASSQITPNTGELFF
v_gene: TRBV12-3/TRBV12-4; len: 14; j_gene: TRBJ2-1; abundance: .; d_gene: TRBD2; CDR3nt: TGTGCCAGCAGTTTGGCGGGGGGCCACAATGAGCAGTTCTTC; CDR3aa: CASSLAGGHNEQFF
v_gene: TRBV11-3; len: 14; j_gene: TRBJ2-4; abundance: many; d_gene: .; CDR3nt: TGTGCCAGCAGCTTTGGGGGCAATGAAAACATTCAGTACTTC; CDR3aa: CASSFGGNENIQYF
v_gene: TRBV5-1; len: 15; j_gene: TRBJ2-2; abundance: many; d_gene: TRBD1; CDR3nt: TGCGCCAGCAGCTATGGGGACAGGGAAACGGGGGAGCTGTTTTTT; CDR3aa: CASSYGDRETGELFF
v_gene: TRBV7-2; len: 13; j_gene: TRBJ2-1; abundance: many; d_gene: .; CDR3nt: TGTGCCAGCAGCTTAGGGGGGTCCTATGAGCAGTTCTTC; CDR3aa: CASSLGGSYEQFF
v_gene: TRBV5-1; len: 17; j_gene: TRBJ2-6; abundance: .; d_gene: .; CDR3nt: TGCGCCAGAAGCGTAGGGACAACCCTCTCTGGGGCCAACGTCCTGACTTTC; CDR3aa: CARSVGTTLSGANVLTF
v_gene: TRBV5-1; len: 15; j_gene: TRBJ1-5; abundance: .; d_gene: .; CDR3nt: TGCGCCAGCAGCTTGGAGGGGGGTCAGAATCAGCCCCAGCATTTT; CDR3aa: CASSLEGGQNQPQHF
v_gene: TRBV27; len: 15; j_gene: TRBJ2-7; abundance: many; d_gene: TRBD1; CDR3nt: TGTGCCAGCAGTTTAAACAGGGGGGCAACCTACGAGCAGTACTTC; CDR3aa: CASSLNRGATYEQYF
v_gene: TRBV12-3/TRBV12-4; len: 14; j_gene: TRBJ2-3; abundance: many; d_gene: .; CDR3nt: TGTGCCAGCAGCCCAGGTCAGGGGGGGCCAAAGCAGTATTTT; CDR3aa: CASSPGQGGPKQYF
v_gene: TRBV20-1; len: 15; j_gene: TRBJ2-1; abundance: many; d_gene: .; CDR3nt: TGCAGTGCTCCCCAGGCCGGCTTCTTAGCTGATGAGCAGTTCTTC; CDR3aa: CSAPQAGFLADEQFF
v_gene: TRBV7-9; len: 15; j_gene: TRBJ2-3; abundance: many; d_gene: .; CDR3nt: TGTGCCAGCAGCCCCATGGGGGACTTCACAGATACGCAGTATTTT; CDR3aa: CASSPMGDFTDTQYF
v_gene: TRBV28; len: 16; j_gene: TRBJ2-1; abundance: many; d_gene: TRBD1; CDR3nt: TGTGCCAGCAGTTTATGGGTTAGGGGACAGGTGAATGAGCAGTTCTTC; CDR3aa: CASSLWVRGQVNEQFF
v_gene: TRBV30; len: 13; j_gene: TRBJ1-6; abundance: few; d_gene: .; CDR3nt: TGTGCCTGGAGTGTATTTGGGGACTCACCCCTCCACTTT; CDR3aa: CAWSVFGDSPLHF
v_gene: TRBV27; len: 13; j_gene: TRBJ1-5; abundance: .; d_gene: TRBD1; CDR3nt: TGTGCCAGCAGGGGGACAGGGAATCAGCCCCAGCATTTT; CDR3aa: CASRGTGNQPQHF
v_gene: TRBV20-1; len: 10; j_gene: TRBJ2-1; abundance: many; d_gene: .; CDR3nt: TGCAGTGCTAGGGACAATGAGCAGTTCTTC; CDR3aa: CSARDNEQFF
v_gene: TRBV14; len: 14; j_gene: TRBJ2-3; abundance: many; d_gene: .; CDR3nt: TGTGCCAGCAGCCAATTAGGGGCCACAGATACGCAGTATTTT; CDR3aa: CASSQLGATDTQYF